These 24 T cell receptor beta chains were all obtained from the same sample, sequenced in a study of T cell repertoires in cytomegalovirus infection. These receptors have no identified antigens. TCRdb ran MiXCR on the reads and lists one entry per CDR3 protein. The data hold around 750,000 distinct CDR3 sequences, with 32% observed a single time. Sequencing used cultured CD8+ T cells from PBMCs, obtained from culture after CMV antigen stimulation. Source of these receptors: a human donor in good health (CMV status not recorded). Some clones in this sample may be carry-over from other donors' samples.

The chain employs TRBV27 and TRBJ2-7; 9 nucleotides line up with TRBD1. Germline assignment: CDR1 MNHEY and CDR2 SMNVEV (reference sequence). The CDR3 totals 15 residues. With V trimmed by 3 bases and J by 2 bases, 5 bases remained unmatched. CDR3 bases: TGTGCCAGCAGTTTCTCGGGACAGGGAGCCTACGAGCAGTACTTC. Translated, it gives CASSFSGQGAYEQYF.

V usage is TRBV10-3 and J usage is TRBJ2-3; 11 bases agree with TRBD1. CDR1 and CDR2 (germline): ENHRY, SYGVKD. V was pared by 11 bases and J by 4 bases, with 8 bases of the junction left unmatched. The CDR3 length is 14 residues. CDR3 region: CAAGQGGRADTQYF. CDR3 sequence (DNA): TGTGCCGCGGGACAGGGGGGTCGAGCAGATACGCAGTATTTT.

CDR3 sequence: CASSPWTALRDTEAFF. CDR3 DNA sequence: TGTGCCAGCAGCCCGTGGACAGCATTGCGGGACACTGAAGCTTTCTTT. The rearrangement joins TRBV11-2 to TRBJ1-1, with D possibly TRBD1 on 6 matching bases. V lost 5 bases, J lost 3 bases, and 19 bases lay in between. Germline CDR1 and CDR2: SGHAT and FQNNGV. CDR3 length: 16 amino acids.

This clonotype was counted many times. V is TRBV19 and J is TRBJ1-1; a possible D gene is TRBD1 (5 bases). This CDR3 comprises 14 residues. V lost 3 bases and J 3 bases, leaving 11 bases between the germline ends. Germline V gives CDR1 LNHDA, CDR2 SQIVND (reference sequence). The CDR3 nucleotides are TGTGCCAGTAGTATGGTGGGACGGGACACTGAAGCTTTCTTT. This sequence encodes CASSMVGRDTEAFF.

This clonotype appeared a single time. The chain combines TRBV19 with TRBJ2-7, with 8 positions matching TRBD2. The V gene end was trimmed by 7 bases and the J gene end by 6 bases; junction bases not matched to a gene: 8. This CDR3 has 13 residues. Germline loops: CDR1 LNHDA, CDR2 SQIVND (reference sequence). CDR3 loop: CASTGGSMFEQYF. The CDR3, as DNA: TGTGCCAGTACGGGGGGGAGTATGTTCGAGCAGTACTTC.

The rearrangement joins TRBV4-2 to TRBJ2-7; a possible D gene is TRBD2 (6 bases). This CDR3 has 15 amino acids. V lost 7 bases and J 0 bases, leaving 16 bases between the germline ends. Per germline, CDR1 LGHNA and CDR2 YNFKEQ. CDR3 in DNA: TGTGCCAGCACCTTAGGGCGGGGCAGCTCCTACGAGCAGTACTTC. This sequence encodes CASTLGRGSSYEQYF.

In nucleotides, the CDR3 is TGTGCCATCAGCGCTACAGGATCTAACTATGGCTACACCTTC. Amino acid sequence: CAISATGSNYGYTF. The rearrangement uses TRBV10-3 and TRBJ1-2, with D maybe TRBD1 (5 bases). V gave up 6 bases and J gave up 0 bases, with 11 bases separating them. Germline CDR1 ENHRY, CDR2 SYGVKD. The CDR3 spans 14 residues.

This chain uses TRBV9 with TRBJ1-2; no firm D call. Trimming pared 0 bases from V and 11 bases from J, leaving 8 bases between. The CDR3 contains 11 residues. Germline V lookup: CDR1 SGDLS, CDR2 YYNGEE. Here the CDR3 DNA reads TGTGCCAGCAGCGTAGCTCCCCCGTACACCTTC. Its protein product is CASSVAPPYTF.

This clonotype was recorded a few times. V is TRBV4-1 and J is TRBJ2-2; D remains ambiguous. Germline assignment: CDR1 MGHRA and CDR2 YSYEKL. V was pared by 0 bases and J by 0 bases, with 5 bases between. The CDR3 totals 15 residues. The CDR3 region is CASSQESPNTGELFF. The CDR3 nucleotides read TGCGCCAGCAGCCAAGAGAGTCCGAACACCGGGGAGCTGTTTTTT.

Concerning this clonotype: A much larger clone differs from this one at a single base, so this may be a read error. The chain links TRBV6-1 to TRBJ1-5; D call uncertain. Gene TRBJ2-3 matches the end of the DNA better, so the J call may be wrong. CDR1 is MNHNS and CDR2 is SASEGT in the germline V gene. The CDR3 is 16 amino acids. The CDR3 DNA is TGTGCCAGCAGTGACGTCAATTGGGGTAGCAATCAGCCCCAGTATTTT. It yields the protein CASSDVNWGSNQPQYF.

The sample holds a few counts of this clonotype. The chain has TRBV7-8 and TRBJ1-2; D remains unclear. The germline V gene has CDR1 SGHVS and CDR2 FQNEAQ. CDR3 size: 11 residues. V dropped 6 bases and J dropped 8 bases, with 10 bases sitting between them. This CDR3 reads CASRKAYGYTF. The CDR3 DNA sequence: TGTGCCAGCAGGAAAGCTTACGGCTACACCTTC.

The rearrangement links TRBV7-6 to TRBJ1-1; D is uncertain. CDR3 length equals 15 residues. Germline CDR1 reads SGHVS; CDR2 reads FNYEAQ. V lost 2 bases, J lost 6 bases, and 16 bases lay in between. CDR3 amino acids: CASSLTWTEQAEAFF. The CDR3 region has the DNA TGTGCCAGCAGCTTAACATGGACGGAGCAAGCTGAAGCTTTCTTT.

This clonotype was seen only a few times. The CDR3 loop reads CASSPDGGSNQPQHF. CDR3 DNA sequence: TGTGCCAGCAGTCCTGATGGGGGAAGCAATCAGCCCCAGCATTTT. The chain joins TRBV11-3 to TRBJ1-5, with D possibly being TRBD1 (5 bases). Germline CDR1 and CDR2: SGHNT and YENEEA. The CDR3 is made up of 15 amino acids. V was cut by 6 bases and J by 1 base, with 13 bases left in between.

This clonotype has more than one count but fewer than ten. The CDR3 sequence is CASSLGLNGDDEQYF. CDR3 DNA sequence: TGTGCCAGCAGCTTAGGCCTTAACGGAGATGACGAGCAGTACTTC. V is TRBV7-6 and J is TRBJ2-7; the D is unclear. Germline V gives CDR1 SGHVS, CDR2 FNYEAQ. The CDR3 has 15 amino acids. The ends were cut back, 1 base at V and 5 bases at J, with 15 bases in the middle.

This clonotype was seen just once. This sequence joins TRBV6-2 or TRBV6-3 and TRBJ2-7; possible D gene TRBD1, 6 bases. Germline assignment: CDR1 MNHEY and CDR2 SVGEGT. Trimming pared 6 bases from V and 2 bases from J, leaving 17 bases between. The CDR3 runs 15 residues. The CDR3 DNA is TGTGCCAGCAGCCCACGGGACACACTTACCTACGAGCAGTACGTC. Protein product: CASSPRDTLTYEQYV.

This clonotype was recorded a few times. In DNA, the CDR3 is TGTGCCACCAGCAGAGAGAGGGGGCCGGAAAAACTGTTTTTT. Its protein is CATSRERGPEKLFF. V usage is TRBV15 and J usage is TRBJ1-4; 7 bases align to TRBD1. Germline CDR1 LNHNV, CDR2 YYDKDF (reference sequence). The J segment lost 8 bases and the V segment lost 0 bases, leaving 3 bases of the junction unmatched. This CDR3 has 14 amino acids.

The CDR3 coding sequence is TGCGCCAGCAGTGCAAACAGGGGTACTGAAGCTTTCTTT. It encodes CASSANRGTEAFF. The J gene is TRBJ1-1, the V gene TRBV10-2, with TRBD1 identical over 7 bases. The CDR3 sequence is 13 residues long. The germline V gene encodes CDR1 WSHSY and CDR2 SAAADI. Trimming cost V 4 bases and J 5 bases; bases outside gene matches: 4.

This clonotype was detected only once. The rearrangement uses TRBV6-6 and TRBJ1-1; TRBD1 agrees at 8 bases. CDR1 MNHNY and CDR2 SVGAGI come from the germline V gene (reference sequence). The CDR3 is 13 amino acids. Trimming took 4 bases from V and 5 from J; bases not matched to a gene: 3. The CDR3 region is CASSWTGITEAFF. DNA for the CDR3: TGTGCCAGCAGTTGGACAGGGATAACTGAAGCTTTCTTT.

This clonotype appeared a single time. This could be a read error, since a much larger clone is one nucleotide away. The chain links TRBV7-2 to TRBJ1-1; D not certain. This CDR3 region has 15 residues. Germline V lookup: CDR1 SGHTA, CDR2 FQGNSA. The CDR3 protein is CVSTAPGHGFTEAFF. The CDR3 coding sequence is TGTGTCAGCACAGCCCCGGGCCATGGGTTCACTGAAGCTTTCTTT.

This clonotype was seen a few times. The chain employs TRBV14 and TRBJ2-7; D is ambiguous. The germline V and J ends were trimmed by 0 bases and 3 bases, with 12 bases remaining between them. The V gene's germline CDR1 is SGHDN and CDR2 FVKESK. The CDR3 totals 15 residues. CDR3 sequence (DNA): TGTGCCAGCAGCCAAGAGGGCAGCCTCTTCTACGAGCAGTACTTC. This sequence encodes CASSQEGSLFYEQYF.

The chain carries TRBV27 and TRBJ1-5; D is undetermined. Germline CDR1 MNHEY, CDR2 SMNVEV (reference sequence). The CDR3 is 14 amino acids. V lost 3 bases and J lost 6, with 12 bases in between. The CDR3 DNA reads as TGTGCCAGCAGTTTCGGTGGCGGTACTCAGCCCCAGCATTTT. Its translation is CASSFGGGTQPQHF.

This sequence joins TRBV12-3 or TRBV12-4 and TRBJ2-1; D ambiguous. The V and J ends lost 2 bases and 10 bases respectively, with 6 bases between them. CDR3 length equals 11 residues. The CDR3 DNA sequence: TGTGCCAGCAGTTTAAAAGGGGAGCAGTTCTTC. It yields the protein CASSLKGEQFF.

The sample holds a few counts of this clonotype. The chain combines TRBV6-6 with TRBJ2-5; 12 nucleotides line up with TRBD2. Germline V gives CDR1 MNHNY, CDR2 SVGAGI (reference sequence). The CDR3 loop spans 18 amino acids. Trimming took 2 bases from V and 1 from J; bases not matched to a gene: 8. DNA for the CDR3: TGTGCCAGCAGTTACATCTTAGGACTAGCGGGGCCCCAAGAGACCCAGTACTTC. Translating gives CASSYILGLAGPQETQYF.

In this sample, this clonotype turned up many times. The chain couples TRBV24-1 to TRBJ1-5; possibly TRBD1 for D (6 bases). This CDR3 region has 18 residues. V was cut by 2 bases and J by 5 bases, with 21 bases left in between. Germline V gene lookup returns CDR1 KGHDR and CDR2 SFDVKD. The CDR3 region is CATSDSGFLGQLYQPQHF. CDR3 bases: TGTGCCACCAGTGATTCTGGGTTCTTGGGACAACTGTATCAGCCCCAGCATTTT.